A selection of T cell receptor beta chains follows, all from one sample in a study of response to subunit inactivated influenza vaccine. Each CDR3 protein gets one entry after TCRdb re-called the RT-PCR reads with MiXCR. The sample gives hundreds of thousands of distinct CDR3 sequences, about 15% of which show up once; around 7% is in the top ten. The material was PBMCs from blood, obtained around two weeks before vaccination. All receptors derive from a man aged 45-60 years who received an inactivated influenza vaccine. Both conserved end residues are part of each CDR3. Sizes are listed as once, few, many, or a class for an expanded clone.

V gene: TRBV5-1
clone size: many
J gene: TRBJ2-1
CDR3 protein: CASSPWDRGGGELFF

V gene: TRBV28
clone size: few
J gene: TRBJ2-1
CDR3 protein: CASSLRGALGNEQFF

V gene: TRBV12-3/TRBV12-4
clone size: once
J gene: TRBJ2-7
CDR3 protein: CASGPGQGSEQYF

V gene: TRBV7-2
clone size: few
J gene: TRBJ2-2
CDR3 protein: CASSFWTGRTGELFF

V gene: TRBV6-1
clone size: few
J gene: TRBJ1-6
CDR3 protein: CASSEAQGRRNSPLHF

V gene: TRBV10-3
clone size: few
J gene: TRBJ2-1
CDR3 protein: CAASRTSGRYNEQFF

V gene: TRBV7-9
clone size: many
J gene: TRBJ2-1
CDR3 protein: CASRGAGQGVLNEQFF

V gene: TRBV20-1
clone size: few
J gene: TRBJ2-2
CDR3 protein: CSAREVDGPSTGELFF

V gene: TRBV20-1
clone size: few
J gene: TRBJ2-7
CDR3 protein: CSAYTSGRAGEQYF

V gene: TRBV5-4
clone size: many
J gene: TRBJ1-1
CDR3 protein: CASSRRDRETEAFF

V gene: TRBV2
clone size: few
J gene: TRBJ2-7
CDR3 protein: CASIGAGTESYEQYF